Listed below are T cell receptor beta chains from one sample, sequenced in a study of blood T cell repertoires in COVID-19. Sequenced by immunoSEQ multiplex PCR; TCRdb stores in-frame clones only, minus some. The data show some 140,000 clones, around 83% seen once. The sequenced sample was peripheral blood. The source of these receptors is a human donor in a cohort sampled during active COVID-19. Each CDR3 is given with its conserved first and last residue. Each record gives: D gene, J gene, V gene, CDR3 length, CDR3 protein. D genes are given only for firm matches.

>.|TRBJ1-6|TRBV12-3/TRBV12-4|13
CASSLSQGSPLHF
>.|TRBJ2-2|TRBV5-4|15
CASSLRLGDTGELFF
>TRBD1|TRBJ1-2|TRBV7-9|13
CASSRTGTYGYTF
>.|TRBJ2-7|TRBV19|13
CASSLGLLYEQYF
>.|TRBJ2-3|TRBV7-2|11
CASSRADTQYF
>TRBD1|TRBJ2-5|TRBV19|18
CASSIRGNWDQERDPQYF
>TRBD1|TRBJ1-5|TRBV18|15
CASSPPGQGWQPQHF
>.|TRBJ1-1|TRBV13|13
CASSRGWGTEAFF
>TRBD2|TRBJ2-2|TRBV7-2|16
CASREGGRLNTGELFF
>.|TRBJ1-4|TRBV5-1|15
CASSSSGRPDEKLFF
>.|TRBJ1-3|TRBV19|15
CASSIDLNSGNTIYF
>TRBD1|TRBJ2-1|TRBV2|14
CASGDRAVLYEQFF
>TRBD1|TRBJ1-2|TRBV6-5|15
CASSYSIGDRGGYTF
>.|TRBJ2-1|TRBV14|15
CASSPRGVAYNEQFF
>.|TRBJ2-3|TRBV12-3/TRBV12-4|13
CASSLRVRDTQYF
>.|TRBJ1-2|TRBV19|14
CASSIQSGSGGYTF
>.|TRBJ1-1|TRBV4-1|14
CASSQGQYNTEAFF
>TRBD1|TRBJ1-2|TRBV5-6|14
CASSLNRGVYGYTF
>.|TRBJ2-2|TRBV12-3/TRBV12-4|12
CASSFGPGELFF
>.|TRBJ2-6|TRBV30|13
CAYRESGANVLTF
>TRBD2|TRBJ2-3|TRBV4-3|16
CASSRASGGSSDTQYF
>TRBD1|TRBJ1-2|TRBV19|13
CASSRDRVGGYTF
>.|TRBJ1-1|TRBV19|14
CASKTDRLNTEAFF
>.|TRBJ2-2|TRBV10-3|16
CAIARRAGKKTGELFF
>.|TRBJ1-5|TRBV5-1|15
CASSPRGDPGQPQHF
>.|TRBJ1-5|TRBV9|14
CASSGTDSNQPQHF
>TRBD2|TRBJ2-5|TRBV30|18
CAWSVPSGRIISRETQYF
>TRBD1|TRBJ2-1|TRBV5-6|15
CASSLIQGADNEQFF
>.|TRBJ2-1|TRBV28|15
CASSAEGSRDNEQFF
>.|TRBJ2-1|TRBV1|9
CTSSPFRFF
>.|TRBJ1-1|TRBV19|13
CASSFTGNTEAFF
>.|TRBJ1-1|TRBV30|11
CAWSSDTEAFF
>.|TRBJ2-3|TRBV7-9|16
CASSLGPVASTDTQYF
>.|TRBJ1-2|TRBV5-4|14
CASRLIGKGVGYTF
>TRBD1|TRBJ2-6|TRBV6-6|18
CASSHQTGPNSGANVLTF
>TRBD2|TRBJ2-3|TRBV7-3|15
CASSRSGGSTDTQYF
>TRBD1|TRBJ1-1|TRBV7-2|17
CASSLGGTGRGNTEAFF
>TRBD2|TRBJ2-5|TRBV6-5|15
CASSAVTSVVETQYF
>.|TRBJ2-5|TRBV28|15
CASSSLDHREETQYF
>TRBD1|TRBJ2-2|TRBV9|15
CASSATQGIGGELFF
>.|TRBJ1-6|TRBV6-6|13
CASKVGVGSPLHF
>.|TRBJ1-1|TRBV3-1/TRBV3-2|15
CASSQVGRTVRGAFF
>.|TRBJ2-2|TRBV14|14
CASSFQGSPGELFF
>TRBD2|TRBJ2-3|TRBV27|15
CASEGREGREDTQYF
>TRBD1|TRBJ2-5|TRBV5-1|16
CASSSNLGQGRETQYF
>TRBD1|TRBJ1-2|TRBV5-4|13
CASSLGTAYGYTF
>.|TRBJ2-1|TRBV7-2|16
CASSATLADSYNEQFF
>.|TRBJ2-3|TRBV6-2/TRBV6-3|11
CASSYSGAQYF
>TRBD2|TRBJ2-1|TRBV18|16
CASSQLAGELYNEQFF